Sequencing of this TCR beta chain was carried out in a study of early T cells in non-severe SARS-CoV-2 infection. Study in general: The input, bulk RNA from unsorted whole blood, was sequenced, and chains were unpaired.

TCRdb used MiXCR to reprocess the 5' RACE reads, holding one entry per CDR3 protein. The top ten clones hold approximately 11% of a sample with around 81,000 distinct CDR3 sequences, 13% to 15% of them seen once. Concerning this clonotype: Its antigen is not known.

The CDR3 contains 15 residues. V was pared by 5 bases and J by 11 bases, with 15 bases of the junction left unmatched. Study-level results: VDJdb matching favored anti-spike CD8 responses, missing private and CD4 specificities.

The TCR was taken from an adult who was a healthcare worker with PCR-confirmed SARS-CoV-2 infection or an uninfected control (not recorded which). The gene calls are TRBV12-3 or TRBV12-4 and TRBJ1-1; 9 nucleotides line up with TRBD1. The sequencing sample was made of whole blood. CDR3 amino acids: CASSPSSTGGARAFF. The CDR3 DNA is TGTGCCAGCAGTCCCTCAAGCACAGGGGGCGCGAGGGCTTTCTTT.